This T cell receptor beta chain is drawn from a study of OX40 agonist ivuxolimab in advanced cancers. About the research overall: Partial responses were achieved by three patients, one with hepatocellular carcinoma and two with cutaneous melanoma.

Study observations and caveats: CD8+ T cells showed, on average, more clonal expansion than CD4+ cells.

TCRdb's copy holds only in-frame clones and misses some; the assay was immunoSEQ multiplex PCR. Among 80,000 to 100,000 clones listed, around 92% were seen once. With regard to this clone: Its antigen is as yet unknown.

The CDR3 contains 15 residues. Germline V gives CDR1 SGHDN, CDR2 FVKESK. V lost 2 bases to trimming and J lost 3 bases; unmatched junction nucleotides: 3. The V gene is TRBV14, the J gene TRBJ1-4; TRBD1 matches at 7 bases. The sequenced sample was CD4+ or CD8+ T cells sorted from blood, obtained in a trial of the OX40 agonist ivuxolimab. The receptor was derived from an adult with an advanced solid tumor such as melanoma, head and neck, liver or kidney cancer. CDR3 coding DNA: TGTGCCAGCAGCCAAACAGGGGTTTCTAATGAAAAACTGTTTTTT. It encodes CASSQTGVSNEKLFF.